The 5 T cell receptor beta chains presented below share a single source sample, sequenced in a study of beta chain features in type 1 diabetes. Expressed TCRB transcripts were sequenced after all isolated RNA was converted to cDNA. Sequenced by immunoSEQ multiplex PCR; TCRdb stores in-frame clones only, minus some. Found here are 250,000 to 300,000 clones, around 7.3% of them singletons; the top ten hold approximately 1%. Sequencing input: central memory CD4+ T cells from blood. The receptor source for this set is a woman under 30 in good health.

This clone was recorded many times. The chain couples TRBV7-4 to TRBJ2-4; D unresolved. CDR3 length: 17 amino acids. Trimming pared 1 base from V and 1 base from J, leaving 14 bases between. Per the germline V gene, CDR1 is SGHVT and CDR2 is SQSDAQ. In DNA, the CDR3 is TGTGCCAGCAGCTTAGGACAAGTGCCAGCGGCCAAAAACATTCAGTACTTC. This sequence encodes CASSLGQVPAAKNIQYF.

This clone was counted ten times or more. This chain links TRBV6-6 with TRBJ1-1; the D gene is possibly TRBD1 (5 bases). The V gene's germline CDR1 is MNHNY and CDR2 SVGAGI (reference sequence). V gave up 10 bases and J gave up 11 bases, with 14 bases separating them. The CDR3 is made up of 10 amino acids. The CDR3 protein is CATMDIWAFF. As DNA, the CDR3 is TGTGCCACCATGGACATCTGGGCTTTCTTT.

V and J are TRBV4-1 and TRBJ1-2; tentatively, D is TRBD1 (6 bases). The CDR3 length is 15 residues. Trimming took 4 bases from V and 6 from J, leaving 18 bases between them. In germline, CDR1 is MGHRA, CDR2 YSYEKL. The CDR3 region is CASSLQGFKTNGYTF. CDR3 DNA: TGCGCCAGCAGCCTACAGGGATTTAAGACGAATGGCTACACCTTC.

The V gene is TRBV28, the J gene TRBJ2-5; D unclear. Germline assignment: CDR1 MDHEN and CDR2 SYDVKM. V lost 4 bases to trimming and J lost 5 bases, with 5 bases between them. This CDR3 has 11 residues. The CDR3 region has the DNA TGTGCCAGCAGTTCACGGGAGACCCAGTACTTC. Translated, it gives CASSSRETQYF.

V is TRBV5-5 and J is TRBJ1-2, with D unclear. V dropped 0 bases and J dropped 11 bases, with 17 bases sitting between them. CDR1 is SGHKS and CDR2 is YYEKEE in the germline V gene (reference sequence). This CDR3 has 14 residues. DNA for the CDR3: TGTGCCAGCAGCTTGGAAGGGTTCTCAGAAGGGTACACCTTC. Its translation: CASSLEGFSEGYTF.